A selection of T cell receptor beta chains follows, all from one sample in a study of long-term antiretroviral therapy in people with HIV. Using immunoSEQ multiplex PCR, the repertoire was profiled, and TCRdb retains in-frame clones only, with some absent. The sample contains about 20,000 clones, approximately 90% of which appear only once. Specimen: unsorted PBMCs, collected roughly 4.2 years before starting antiretroviral therapy. These receptors all stem from a woman aged 25 to 39 with HIV. CDR3s include the opening cysteine and the closing phenylalanine or tryptophan. Each record gives: J gene, D gene, clone size, V gene, CDR3 DNA, CDR3 protein. D genes are given only for firm matches. Clone size is shown for a subset of rows, as once, few, many or a class of expanded clone.

>TRBJ2-3|NA|NA|TRBV30
TGTGCCTGGAGTGTCGGGGCCGGCACAGATACGCAGTATTTT
CAWSVGAGTDTQYF
>TRBJ2-3|NA|few|TRBV5-4
TGTGCCAGCAGCTTGGCCGGGGTAGGGGGCACAGATACGCAGTATTTT
CASSLAGVGGTDTQYF
>TRBJ2-5|NA|NA|TRBV7-9
TGTGCCAGCAGCGGCTTTGTGGGGGAGGATCAAGAGACCCAGTACTTC
CASSGFVGEDQETQYF
>TRBJ1-5|NA|NA|TRBV7-8
TGTGCCAGCAGCTTTCAGGGTGGGGATAGCAATCAGCCCCAGCATTTT
CASSFQGGDSNQPQHF
>TRBJ1-5|NA|NA|TRBV19
TGTGCCAGTAGTCCTGAGGGACGAAATCAGCCCCAGCATTTT
CASSPEGRNQPQHF
>TRBJ2-1|NA|NA|TRBV4-3
TGCGCCAGCAGCCAAGACACATCGAGGGGCGTTGAGCAGTTCTTC
CASSQDTSRGVEQFF
>TRBJ2-1|TRBD1|NA|TRBV7-9
TGTGCCAGCAGCACCCGGACAGGAGACAATGAGCAGTTCTTC
CASSTRTGDNEQFF
>TRBJ1-1|NA|NA|TRBV30
TGTGCCTGGATAAAGGCAGGGTTGGACACTGAAGCTTTCTTT
CAWIKAGLDTEAFF
>TRBJ2-6|NA|NA|TRBV4-3
TGCGCCAGCAGCCAAGATCTAGGGCTTAGAGGCAGTGGGGCCAACGTCCTGACTTTC
CASSQDLGLRGSGANVLTF
>TRBJ2-2|NA|NA|TRBV6-6
TGTGCCAGCAGTTACTCTGCCGAGAACACCGGGGAGCTGTTTTTT
CASSYSAENTGELFF
>TRBJ2-1|TRBD2|NA|TRBV7-6
TGTGCCAGCAGCTTAGGTGGCGGGGGATCCCGGCATGAGCAGTTCTTC
CASSLGGGGSRHEQFF
>TRBJ2-1|TRBD2|NA|TRBV5-1
TGCGCCAGCAGCCGGATAGCGGGGGTTTCCTACAATGAGCAGTTCTTC
CASSRIAGVSYNEQFF
>TRBJ2-7|TRBD2|NA|TRBV13
TGTGCCAGCAGCTTACCGGGGGGGAACCACGAGCAGTACTTC
CASSLPGGNHEQYF
>TRBJ2-5|NA|NA|TRBV7-9
TGTGCCAGCAGCTTAGGAGGGGTTCAAGAGACCCAGTACTTC
CASSLGGVQETQYF
>TRBJ1-5|NA|NA|TRBV19
TGTGCCAGTAGGGGATCTCGGACGGTTCAGCCCCAGCATTTT
CASRGSRTVQPQHF
>TRBJ2-1|TRBD2|NA|TRBV27
TGTGCCAGCAGCTCCTCGACCGGGACTAGGGGGTTCTTC
CASSSSTGTRGFF
>TRBJ1-5|NA|NA|TRBV9
TGTGCCAGCAGCGTAGGGACGCTTGGCAATCAGCCCCAGCATTTT
CASSVGTLGNQPQHF
>TRBJ1-4|NA|NA|TRBV7-9
TGTGCCAGCAGCTCGCGCGATCAGGACCATGAAAAACTGTTTTTT
CASSSRDQDHEKLFF
>TRBJ1-4|NA|NA|TRBV2
TGTGCCAGCAGCCCCCGTTATGAAAAACTGTTTTTT
CASSPRYEKLFF
>TRBJ2-7|NA|NA|TRBV25-1
TGTGCCAGCAGTGAATCACACAGGGCGAGTGGCGAGCAGTACTTC
CASSESHRASGEQYF
>TRBJ1-5|NA|NA|TRBV6-6
TGTGCCAGCAGTTACGAATCGCTTCAGCCCCAGCATTTT
CASSYESLQPQHF
>TRBJ2-2|TRBD1|NA|TRBV18
TGTGCCAGCTCACCAGGACAGGGAACCGGGGAGCTGTTTTTT
CASSPGQGTGELFF
>TRBJ2-3|NA|NA|TRBV6-5
TGTGCCAGCAGAAAACAGATGCCTAGCACAGATACGCAGTATTTT
CASRKQMPSTDTQYF
>TRBJ1-1|NA|NA|TRBV7-9
TGTGCCAGCAGCTGGCCCCAGGGTAGGACTGAAGCTTTCTTT
CASSWPQGRTEAFF
>TRBJ1-5|TRBD1|NA|TRBV30
TGTGCCTGGAGTGTACAGGGGTGGGGTGAGCCCCAGCATTTT
CAWSVQGWGEPQHF
>TRBJ1-2|NA|NA|TRBV9
TGTGCCAGCAGTCAGGAGGCGAACTATGGCTACACCTTC
CASSQEANYGYTF
>TRBJ2-3|NA|NA|TRBV5-4
TGTGCCAGCAGCTTGGCCGGCAGCCAATGGCTAGATACGCAGTATTTT
CASSLAGSQWLDTQYF
>TRBJ1-5|NA|NA|TRBV29-1
TGCAGCGTTGTTTTGGACAGCCTAGCTAGCAATCAGCCCCAGCATTTT
CSVVLDSLASNQPQHF
>TRBJ2-7|NA|NA|TRBV10-2
TGCGCCAGCAATCCCGGTGGTAGGTACGAGCAGTACTTC
CASNPGGRYEQYF
>TRBJ1-2|NA|NA|TRBV5-8
TGTGCCAGCAGCTTTAAAGGGACCCACTATGGCTACACCTTC
CASSFKGTHYGYTF
>TRBJ1-4|NA|few|TRBV30
TGTGCCTGGAGTGTACCGTATGGGAATGAAAAACTGTTTTTT
CAWSVPYGNEKLFF
>TRBJ1-1|TRBD1|NA|TRBV10-3
TGTGCCATCAGTGTAGGTGTCAGGGGGGGCACTGAAGCTTTCTTT
CAISVGVRGGTEAFF
>TRBJ2-2|NA|NA|TRBV9
TGTGCCAGCAGCGTAGCCGGGAGTAACACCGGGGAGCTGTTTTTT
CASSVAGSNTGELFF
>TRBJ2-1|NA|NA|TRBV10-3
TGTGCCATCGCGGGACTCGACAATGAGCAGTTCTTC
CAIAGLDNEQFF
>TRBJ2-3|TRBD2|NA|TRBV9
TGTGCCAGCAGCGTACTAGCGGGGGGGAACACAGATACGCAGTATTTT
CASSVLAGGNTDTQYF
>TRBJ1-4|NA|NA|TRBV7-8
TGTGCCAGCAGCTTAGCTTTTGTTGGGGGTGAAAAACTGTTTTTT
CASSLAFVGGEKLFF
>TRBJ1-5|NA|NA|TRBV19
TGTGCCAGTAGTATTTTGTGGGGGATGAGCAATCAGCCCCAGCATTTT
CASSILWGMSNQPQHF
>TRBJ1-2|TRBD1|NA|TRBV30
TGTGCCTGGAGTCCCCCGGGACAGGGGAAGGGCTTTCATGGCTACACCTTC
CAWSPPGQGKGFHGYTF
>TRBJ1-1|TRBD1|NA|TRBV10-3
TGTGCTTCTGGCCGGGACAGGACTGAAGCTTTCTTT
CASGRDRTEAFF
>TRBJ2-7|TRBD2|NA|TRBV14
TGTGCCAGCAGCCCCCCCCCGGGGGGACCCTACGAGCAGTACTTC
CASSPPPGGPYEQYF
>TRBJ2-5|NA|NA|TRBV18
TGTGCCAGCTCACCGGGACCGGGGGTGGTGGAGACCCAGTACTTC
CASSPGPGVVETQYF
>TRBJ1-4|NA|NA|TRBV5-4
TGTGCCAGCAGCGTGGACAGAAGGGGAGAAAAACTGTTTTTT
CASSVDRRGEKLFF
>TRBJ1-5|NA|NA|TRBV19
TGTGCCAGTAGTGAAGTGGGTCGGGGGCGCGCACCGCCCCAGCATTTT
CASSEVGRGRAPPQHF
>TRBJ2-5|TRBD2|NA|TRBV27
TGTGCCAGCAACAAAAGGGGCGGGGGGGCCTCAGCGGAGACCCAGTACTTC
CASNKRGGGASAETQYF
>TRBJ2-3|NA|NA|TRBV19
TGTGCCAGTAGTATGGGGAGCGCATCGGGCACAGATACGCAGTATTTT
CASSMGSASGTDTQYF
>TRBJ1-1|NA|NA|TRBV6-5
TGTGCCAGCAGCCAGCCGACAGAGAACACTGAAGCTTTCTTT
CASSQPTENTEAFF
>TRBJ2-3|NA|NA|TRBV7-9
TGTGCCAGCAGCCAAAGGGGGACGCAGTATTTT
CASSQRGTQYF
>TRBJ2-7|NA|NA|TRBV30
TGTGCCTGGAGAGGTCTCGGGGGCTCCTACGAGCAGTACTTC
CAWRGLGGSYEQYF
>TRBJ2-2|NA|NA|TRBV19
TGTGCCAGTAGTCTCGGGACACTAGCCGGGGAGCTGTTTTTT
CASSLGTLAGELFF
>TRBJ2-7|NA|NA|TRBV5-5
TGTGCCAGCAGCGGGCGGACAGATTCCTACGAGCAGTACTTC
CASSGRTDSYEQYF
>TRBJ2-1|NA|NA|TRBV6-5
TGTGCCAGCAGCTTAAGGGGCCCCTGGAATGAGCAGTTCTTC
CASSLRGPWNEQFF
>TRBJ2-3|NA|NA|TRBV28
TGTGCCAGCAGTTTTTTGGTCCCTAGCACAGATACGCAGTATTTT
CASSFLVPSTDTQYF
>TRBJ2-7|NA|NA|TRBV18
TGTGCCAGCTCACCACCCGGGAATCTAAACGAGCAGTACTTC
CASSPPGNLNEQYF
>TRBJ2-7|TRBD1|NA|TRBV15
TGTGCCACCAGCAGAGATTACAGGGGGCATACCTACGAGCAGTACTTC
CATSRDYRGHTYEQYF